The present TCR beta chain was sequenced within a study of blood T cell repertoires in COVID-19. Produced via immunoSEQ multiplex PCR; TCRdb's table is partial and in-frame only. The sample records about 320,000 clones, just over 85% being singletons. V shed 0 bases and J shed 4 bases, with 16 bases lying between them. Per the germline V gene, CDR1 is SGDLS and CDR2 is YYNGEE. This CDR3 spans 16 amino acids. The chain couples TRBV9 to TRBJ1-2, with D possibly being TRBD1 (5 bases). The origin of this receptor is a woman younger than 30 who had recovered from COVID-19. What was sequenced was PBMCs or T cells enriched from blood (not recorded which). The CDR3 sequence: CASSVDQDGASYGYTF. The DNA of the CDR3 is TGTGCCAGCAGCGTAGACCAAGATGGGGCCAGCTATGGCTACACCTTC.